Given below is one T cell receptor beta chain in context. Mismatch with germline at one junction end may stem from a read error. The same CDR3 also results from other DNA sequences found in this sample. TCRdb's table, derived via immunoSEQ multiplex PCR, lists solely in-frame clones and lacks some. Of around 45,000 clones in the sample, under 90% were seen once. In germline, CDR1 is LNHDA, CDR2 SQIVND (reference sequence). The CDR3 extends over 16 amino acids. This sample was included in a study of OX40 agonist ivuxolimab in advanced cancers. Sampled blood was obtained at baseline, cycle 4 day 1, and cycle 7 day 1.

The chain couples TRBV19 to TRBJ2-7; TRBD2 matches 8 bases. The starting material was CD4+ or CD8+ T cells sorted from blood, obtained in a trial of the OX40 agonist ivuxolimab. The receptor comes from an adult with an advanced solid tumor such as melanoma, head and neck, liver or kidney cancer. CDR3 nucleotides: TGCGCCAGTAGTATAGATCCGGCGGGAGGCCCCTACGAGCAGTACTTC. Protein product: CASSIDPAGGPYEQYF.